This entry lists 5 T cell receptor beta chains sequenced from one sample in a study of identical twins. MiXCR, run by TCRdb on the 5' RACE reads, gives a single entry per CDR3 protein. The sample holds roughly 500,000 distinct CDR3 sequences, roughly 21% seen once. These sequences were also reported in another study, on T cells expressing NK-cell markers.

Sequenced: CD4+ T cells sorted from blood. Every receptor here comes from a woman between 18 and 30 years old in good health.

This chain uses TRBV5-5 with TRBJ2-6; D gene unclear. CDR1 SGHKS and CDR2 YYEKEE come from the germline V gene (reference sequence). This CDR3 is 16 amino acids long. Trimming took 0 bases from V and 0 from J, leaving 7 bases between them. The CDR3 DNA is TGTGCCAGCAGCTTGGGCCCTGGCTCTGGGGCCAACGTCCTGACTTTC. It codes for CASSLGPGSGANVLTF.

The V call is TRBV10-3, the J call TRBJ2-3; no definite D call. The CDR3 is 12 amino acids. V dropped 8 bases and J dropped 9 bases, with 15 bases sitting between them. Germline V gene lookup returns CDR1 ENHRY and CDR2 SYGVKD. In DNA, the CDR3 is TGTGCCATCGCCCAGACGCCCCCCACGCAGTATTTT. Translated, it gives CAIAQTPPTQYF.

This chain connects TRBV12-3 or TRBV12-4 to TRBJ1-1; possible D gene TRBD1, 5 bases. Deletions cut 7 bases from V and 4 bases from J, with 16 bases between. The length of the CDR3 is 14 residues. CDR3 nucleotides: TGTGCCAGCACGGGGCTTAATGGAGGCACTGAAGCTTTCTTT. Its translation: CASTGLNGGTEAFF.

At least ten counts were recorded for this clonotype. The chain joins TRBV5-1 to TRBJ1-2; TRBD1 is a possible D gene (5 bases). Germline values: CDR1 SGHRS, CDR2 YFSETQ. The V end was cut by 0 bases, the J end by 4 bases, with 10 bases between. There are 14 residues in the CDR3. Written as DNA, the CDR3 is TGCGCCAGCAGCTTGGGGCAGGGTGGCTATGGCTACACCTTC. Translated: CASSLGQGGYGYTF.

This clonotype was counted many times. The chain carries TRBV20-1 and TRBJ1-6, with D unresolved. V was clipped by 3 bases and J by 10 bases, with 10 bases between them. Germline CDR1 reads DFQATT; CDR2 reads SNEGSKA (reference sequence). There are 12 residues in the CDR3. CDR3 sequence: CSARIGPSPLHF. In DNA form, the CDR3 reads TGCAGTGCTAGGATAGGGCCATCACCCCTCCACTTT.